Below, 21 T cell receptor beta chains from the same sample are listed, as sequenced in a study of blood T cell repertoires in COVID-19 (dated by TCRdb to about 2020). The library was produced with the immunoSEQ multiplex PCR assay. TCRdb holds this immuneACCESS table with in-frame rearrangements only. Some clones are missing; in checked studies, unresolved V genes explain under half, and the rest has no known cause. A total of about 170,000 clones appear in this sample, approximately 90% of them only once. The top ten constitute around 3.5% of the sample. The sample taken for sequencing was peripheral blood. These receptors were obtained from a man in his late teens or twenties with active or convalescent COVID-19.

V usage is TRBV24-1 and J usage is TRBJ2-1, with TRBD1 identical over 8 bases. The length of the CDR3 is 17 residues. Germline values: CDR1 KGHDR, CDR2 SFDVKD. The V gene end was trimmed by 4 bases and the J gene end by 2 bases; junction bases not matched to a gene: 9. Here the CDR3 reads CATSDWRGDRTYNEQFF. CDR3 sequence (DNA): TGTGCCACCAGTGACTGGAGGGGGGACAGGACCTACAATGAGCAGTTCTTC.

This sequence joins TRBV6-5 and TRBJ1-5; TRBD1 might be the D (6 bases). V was clipped by 10 bases and J by 5 bases, with 15 bases between them. Germline CDR1 and CDR2: MNHEY and SVGAGI. This CDR3 is 13 amino acids long. CDR3 DNA: TGTGCCAACTCAGACCAGGGGCATCAGCCCCAGCATTTT. Protein sequence: CANSDQGHQPQHF.

The chain couples TRBV5-4 to TRBJ1-3; D is unclear. The CDR3 is 13 residues long. CDR1 and CDR2 (germline): SGHNT, YYREEE (reference sequence). Trimming removed 6 bases from V and 1 base from J, with 8 bases in between. The CDR3 loop is CASTPGSGNTIYF. For the CDR3, the DNA is TGTGCCAGCACCCCCGGTTCTGGAAACACCATATATTTT.

This clone has more than one count but fewer than ten. V and J are TRBV7-9 and TRBJ1-4; D unclear. Germline values: CDR1 SEHNR, CDR2 FQNEAQ (reference sequence). This CDR3 contains 14 residues. V dropped 0 bases and J dropped 6 bases, with 8 bases sitting between them. The CDR3 sequence is CASSLAQADEKLFF. CDR3 sequence (DNA): TGTGCCAGCAGCTTAGCGCAGGCAGATGAAAAACTGTTTTTT.

This chain joins TRBV5-6 and TRBJ2-3; 8 bases agree with TRBD1. V dropped 6 bases and J dropped 2; count of bases not matched to a gene: 11. CDR3 length equals 16 residues. CDR1 and CDR2 (germline): SGHDT, YYEEEE. The CDR3 reads CASIKGQGVITDTQYF. CDR3 sequence (DNA): TGTGCCAGCATCAAAGGACAGGGCGTAATCACAGATACGCAGTATTTT.

The chain links TRBV28 to TRBJ1-5; 9 bases fit TRBD1. Germline V gives CDR1 MDHEN, CDR2 SYDVKM. V shed 4 bases, J shed 3 bases, and the junction held 10 bases outside the gene matches. The CDR3 spans 17 residues. In DNA, the CDR3 is TGTGCCAGCAGTTCCGTCGGACAGGGGCGCAACAATCAGCCCCAGCATTTT. This gives the protein CASSSVGQGRNNQPQHF.

J is TRBJ2-7 and V is TRBV7-2; TRBD2 matches at 7 bases. The CDR3 length is 14 residues. Unmatched junction bases numbered 6, after V lost 1 base and J lost 6 bases. Germline CDR1 is SGHTA and CDR2 is FQGNSA. The CDR3 nucleotides are TGTGCCAGCAGCTTAGAGGGGTGGGAGGGCGAGCAGTACTTC. Protein sequence: CASSLEGWEGEQYF.

This clone is a singleton in its sample. The V and J genes are TRBV3-1 (or the pseudogene TRBV3-2) and TRBJ1-1, with D tentatively TRBD1 (6 bases). Germline assignment: CDR1 LGHDT and CDR2 YNNKEL (reference sequence). V lost 2 bases and J 1 base, leaving 11 bases between the germline ends. The CDR3 has 15 residues. CDR3 DNA sequence: TGTGCCAGCAGCCAACGGGGACATAAGAACACTGAAGCTTTCTTT. This codes for CASSQRGHKNTEAFF.

The V call is TRBV27, the J call TRBJ2-1; 15 bases fit TRBD2. V dropped 3 bases and J dropped 4; count of bases not matched to a gene: 10. This CDR3 region has 19 residues. Germline CDR1 is MNHEY and CDR2 is SMNVEV (reference sequence). CDR3 amino acids: CASSFPPGLAGGRYNEQFF. CDR3 nucleotide sequence: TGTGCCAGCAGTTTTCCCCCCGGACTAGCGGGGGGGAGGTACAATGAGCAGTTCTTC.

The chain has TRBV9 and TRBJ2-3; D unresolved. V was clipped by 0 bases and J by 4 bases, with 12 bases between them. The CDR3 loop spans 15 amino acids. Germline V CDR1 and CDR2: SGDLS, YYNGEE. CDR3 loop: CASSVGPAQADTQYF. CDR3 bases: TGTGCCAGCAGCGTAGGCCCCGCTCAGGCAGATACGCAGTATTTT.

The chain has TRBV27 and TRBJ2-7; 7 bases align to TRBD1. The CDR3 runs 15 residues. J gave up 3 bases and V 4 bases, and 9 bases lay outside the gene matches. CDR1 and CDR2 (germline): MNHEY, SMNVEV (reference sequence). Here the CDR3 reads CASSSNGQAFYEQYF. CDR3 in DNA: TGTGCCAGCAGTTCGAACGGACAGGCTTTCTACGAGCAGTACTTC.

The chain carries TRBV5-1 and TRBJ2-2; a possible D gene is TRBD2 (5 bases). V shed 0 bases and J shed 3 bases, with 12 bases lying between them. Germline-derived CDR1 and CDR2 are SGHRS and YFSETQ. This CDR3 is 16 amino acids long. The CDR3 DNA sequence: TGCGCCAGCAGCTTGGCCCACGTACTAGACACCGGGGAGCTGTTTTTT. Its protein product is CASSLAHVLDTGELFF.

This chain uses TRBV7-9 with TRBJ1-2; 9 bases map to TRBD1. J lost 2 bases, V lost 8 bases, and 12 bases had no gene match. The CDR3 consists of 16 residues. Germline V gene sequence: CDR1 SEHNR, CDR2 FQNEAQ (reference sequence). The CDR3 DNA reads TGTGCCAGCGGAGCGACAGGGGGGGACGACAACTATGGCTACACCTTC. Amino acids: CASGATGGDDNYGYTF.

CDR3 in amino acids: CASSPYDRFNEQFF. CDR3 nucleotide sequence: TGTGCCAGCAGCCCTTACGACAGGTTTAATGAGCAGTTCTTC. This chain uses TRBV11-3 with TRBJ2-1, with D maybe TRBD1 (6 bases). The CDR3 spans 14 residues. The germline gives CDR1 SGHNT, CDR2 YENEEA. Trimming took 5 bases from V and 7 from J, leaving 15 bases between them. Complete variable domain (other parts from reference TRBV11-3 and TRBJ2-1): EAGVVQSPRYKIIEKKQPVAFWCNPISGHNTLYWYLQNLGQGPELLIRYENEEAVDDSQLPKDRFSAERLKGVDSTLKIQPAELGDSAVYLCASSPYDRFNEQFFGPGTRLTVL.

The rearrangement uses TRBV7-8 and TRBJ2-1, with TRBD2 as a possible D gene (5 bases). Germline lookup yields CDR1 SGHVS and CDR2 FQNEAQ. The CDR3 consists of 15 residues. The V and J ends lost 3 bases and 4 bases respectively, with 13 bases between them. CDR3 in DNA: TGTGCCAGCAGCTTTTTAGCGTTGGCTTACAATGAGCAGTTCTTC. Translation: CASSFLALAYNEQFF.

This chain uses TRBV5-4 with TRBJ2-3; possible D gene TRBD2, 6 bases. The CDR3 consists of 15 residues. The V and J ends lost 4 bases and 1 base respectively, with 13 bases between them. The germline V gene has CDR1 SGHNT and CDR2 YYREEE (reference sequence). CDR3 protein: CASSGGTPGTDTQYF. In DNA form, the CDR3 reads TGTGCCAGCAGCGGCGGGACGCCCGGCACAGATACGCAGTATTTT.

This clone was counted only a few times. The rearrangement joins TRBV6-5 to TRBJ1-1; TRBD1 is a possible D gene (5 bases). From germline, CDR1 is MNHEY and CDR2 SVGAGI. This CDR3 spans 15 amino acids. Trimming removed 7 bases from V and 6 bases from J, with 21 bases in between. CDR3 DNA sequence: TGTGCCAGCACGACGACAGACCCCACGGGCGCTGAAGCTTTCTTT. It translates to CASTTTDPTGAEAFF.

This clone was observed once. The J gene is TRBJ1-4, the V gene TRBV4-3; D gene uncertain. V lost 2 bases and J lost 8, with 15 bases in between. Germline loops: CDR1 LGHNA, CDR2 YSLEER. The CDR3 loop spans 15 amino acids. CDR3 sequence (DNA): TGCGCCAGCAGCCAATTTGCAGGTTCTAGCGAAAAACTGTTTTTT. This gives the protein CASSQFAGSSEKLFF.

This CDR3 is CASSENLVTYTGELFF. In nucleotides, the CDR3 is TGTGCCAGCAGTGAGAACTTGGTAACGTACACCGGGGAGCTGTTTTTT. This rearrangement joins TRBV6-4 to TRBJ2-2; D remains unclear. The CDR3 is made up of 16 amino acids. Germline-derived CDR1 and CDR2 are MRHNA and SNTAGT. The ends were cut back, 3 bases at V and 3 bases at J, with 14 bases in the middle.

V usage is TRBV28 and J usage is TRBJ1-3, with 11 bases aligning to TRBD1. Germline CDR1 MDHEN, CDR2 SYDVKM. The CDR3 runs to 16 residues. The trim removed 4 bases at V and 9 bases at J, leaving 11 bases unmatched. In DNA form, the CDR3 reads TGTGCCAGCAGTTATGGACAGGGGGCCCATTGGGGCACCATATATTTT. It codes for CASSYGQGAHWGTIYF.

The V and J genes are TRBV4-1 and TRBJ2-7; 7 bases match TRBD1. The germline V gene has CDR1 MGHRA and CDR2 YSYEKL. V shed 0 bases, J shed 3 bases, and the junction held 2 bases outside the gene matches. The CDR3 loop spans 14 amino acids. CDR3 sequence: CASSQESGGYEQYV. The CDR3 coding sequence is TGCGCCAGCAGCCAAGAGTCAGGGGGCTACGAGCAGTACGTC.